Shown below are 16 T cell receptor beta chains from a single sample sequenced in a study of patients and donors after allogeneic stem cell transplantation (dated by TCRdb to between 2020 and 2021). Libraries were constructed by RT-PCR. The listed sequencing device is NextSeq 550. The public reads were quality trimmed at Q25 with fastp and then assembled into clones with MiXCR by TCRdb, keeping productive beta chains. One record per CDR3 amino acid sequence lists the most common genes and DNA. Counted in this sample were about 960,000 distinct CDR3 sequences; about a sixth of them appeared once. The top ten clonotypes cover roughly 6.4% of the sample. Sequenced sample: blood, either unsorted or a sorted T cell fraction (not recorded which). All receptors come from a human donor who was either an allogeneic HSCT recipient or a stem cell or donor lymphocyte infusion donor (not recorded which). It is not recorded whose cells these are; they may come from a transplant donor.

The gene calls are TRBV2 and TRBJ2-1; D perhaps matches TRBD1 (6 bases). V was clipped by 3 bases and J by 6 bases, with 15 bases between them. The CDR3 runs 15 residues. Germline-derived CDR1 and CDR2 are SNHLY and FYNNEI. CDR3 loop: CASSELPTRGNEQFF. The CDR3 DNA sequence: TGTGCCAGCAGTGAGCTACCTACCAGGGGCAATGAGCAGTTCTTC.

This clonotype was counted between two and nine times. V gene TRBV20-1 combines with J gene TRBJ1-6, with D maybe TRBD1 (5 bases). The germline V and J ends were trimmed by 6 bases and 3 bases, with 9 bases remaining between them. The germline V gene encodes CDR1 DFQATT and CDR2 SNEGSKA (reference sequence). The CDR3 spans 13 residues. The CDR3 sequence is CSARGHYNSPLHF. The CDR3 coding sequence is TGCAGTGCCCGGGGCCACTATAATTCACCCCTCCACTTT.

Many counts were recorded for this clonotype. The rearrangement joins TRBV5-1 to TRBJ2-2; tentative D call: TRBD2 (5 bases). V was clipped by 1 base and J by 4 bases, with 8 bases between them. Germline values: CDR1 SGHRS, CDR2 YFSETQ. This CDR3 spans 14 amino acids. CDR3 sequence: CASSLSGSTGELFF. CDR3 coding DNA: TGCGCCAGCAGCTTGAGCGGATCCACCGGGGAGCTGTTTTTT.

The gene calls are TRBV6-1 and TRBJ1-1; D perhaps matches TRBD1 (5 bases). Germline lookup yields CDR1 MNHNS and CDR2 SASEGT. The CDR3 consists of 13 residues. Trimming took off 7 bases at V and 2 bases at J, with 11 bases between the two ends. The CDR3 DNA sequence: TGTGCCAGCATGATACAGGCCAACACTGAAGCTTTCTTT. Translated: CASMIQANTEAFF.

This chain links TRBV6-2 or TRBV6-3 with TRBJ1-1; no definite D call. The CDR3 length is 15 residues. The V and J ends lost 6 bases and 1 base respectively, with 15 bases between them. Germline CDR1 MNHEY, CDR2 SVGEGT. The CDR3 loop reads CASSHSIVGNTEAFF. The DNA of the CDR3 is TGTGCCAGCAGCCACTCCATCGTGGGGAACACTGAAGCTTTCTTT.

In its sample, this clonotype was seen many times. This chain links TRBV12-3 or TRBV12-4 with TRBJ2-1; D is ambiguous. The CDR3 is made up of 14 amino acids. V was shortened by 3 bases and J by 8 bases, with 14 bases between the two germline ends. The CDR3 DNA reads as TGTGCCAGCAGTTTTCCACTACCCCCCCATGAGCAGTTCTTC. This encodes CASSFPLPPHEQFF.

This chain joins TRBV6-1 and TRBJ2-5, with D maybe TRBD1 (6 bases). Germline CDR1 reads MNHNS; CDR2 reads SASEGT. This CDR3 has 16 residues. The V end lost 5 bases, the J end lost 0 bases, and 16 bases lay between the germline ends. CDR3 loop: CASSPARTAHQETQYF. CDR3 nucleotides: TGTGCCAGCAGTCCTGCCCGGACAGCCCACCAAGAGACCCAGTACTTC.

This clonotype appeared a few times. The chain employs TRBV6-2 or TRBV6-3 and TRBJ1-4; D is undetermined. The CDR3 is 16 residues long. Germline V CDR1 and CDR2: MNHEY, SVGEGT. V was shortened by 4 bases and J by 0 bases, with 12 bases between the two germline ends. The CDR3 DNA sequence: TGTGCCAGCAGTTTTGGACGGATAGCAACTAATGAAAAACTGTTTTTT. Its translation: CASSFGRIATNEKLFF.

The table lists this clonotype with a few counts. V gene TRBV6-2 or TRBV6-3 combines with J gene TRBJ1-4; TRBD1 might be the D (6 bases). Germline loops: CDR1 MNHEY, CDR2 SVGEGT. The V gene lost 6 bases and the J gene lost 6 bases, with 14 bases spanning the gap. This CDR3 contains 14 residues. CDR3 DNA: TGTGCCAGCAGCTCAACAGGGTCTGATGAAAAACTGTTTTTT. Translating it yields CASSSTGSDEKLFF.

This clonotype was counted only a few times. The chain uses TRBV9 and TRBJ1-4, with 10 bases that match TRBD1. Unmatched junction bases numbered 16, after V lost 4 bases and J lost 10 bases. The germline gives CDR1 SGDLS, CDR2 YYNGEE. The CDR3 extends over 17 amino acids. This chain's CDR3 is CASSRDRGWTGDGKLFF. The CDR3, as DNA: TGTGCCAGCAGCCGGGACAGGGGATGGACAGGGGATGGAAAACTGTTTTTT.

The chain links TRBV20-1 to TRBJ1-1; 7 nucleotides align to TRBD1. In germline, CDR1 is DFQATT, CDR2 SNEGSKA (reference sequence). With 6 bases clipped from V and 6 bases from J, the junction kept 13 bases outside the gene matches. The CDR3 spans 14 residues. The CDR3 here is CSARAAPGGAEAFF. The CDR3 region has the DNA TGCAGTGCCAGGGCCGCACCAGGGGGTGCTGAAGCTTTCTTT.

The J gene is TRBJ2-4, the V gene TRBV13; a possible D gene is TRBD1 (5 bases). The germline gives CDR1 PRHDT, CDR2 FYEKMQ (reference sequence). The V end was cut by 5 bases, the J end by 1 base, with 12 bases between. There are 15 residues in the CDR3. The CDR3 region has the DNA TGTGCCAGCAGCAAACTGCGACAGGCCAAAAACATTCAGTACTTC. Its translation: CASSKLRQAKNIQYF.

This clonotype was counted a few times. The chain uses TRBV29-1 and TRBJ1-2, with TRBD1 as a possible D gene (6 bases). Germline values: CDR1 SQVTM, CDR2 ANQGSEA. V was trimmed by 6 bases and J by 4 bases, leaving 21 bases between them. The CDR3 runs to 15 residues. The CDR3 spells CSVESTGTQSYGYTF. The CDR3, as DNA: TGCAGCGTCGAGTCGACAGGAACACAATCCTATGGCTACACCTTC.

Here the CDR3 reads CAISETTVTDTQYF. DNA of the CDR3: TGTGCCATCAGTGAGACGACAGTCACAGATACGCAGTATTTT. The rearrangement links TRBV10-3 to TRBJ2-3, with a possible D match to TRBD1 (5 bases). This CDR3 is 14 amino acids long. V was pared by 2 bases and J by 2 bases, with 8 bases between. Germline CDR1 and CDR2: ENHRY and SYGVKD.

In this sample, this clonotype turned up a few times. The rearrangement links TRBV10-3 to TRBJ1-5, with TRBD1 as a possible D gene (5 bases). The V gene's germline CDR1 is ENHRY and CDR2 SYGVKD. With 0 bases removed from V and 7 bases from J, the gap between germline ends came to 16 bases. The CDR3 has 16 amino acids. CDR3 protein: CAISESFQGNSQPQHF. The CDR3 DNA is TGTGCCATCAGTGAGTCATTCCAGGGCAACTCACAGCCCCAGCATTTT.

The rearrangement links TRBV4-3 to TRBJ1-6; 9 bases line up with TRBD1. From germline, CDR1 is LGHNA and CDR2 YSLEER. This CDR3 comprises 15 residues. With 4 bases clipped from V and 7 bases from J, the junction kept 5 bases outside the gene matches. The CDR3 nucleotides are TGCGCCAGCAGCCCAGGGACAGGGAAAAATTCACCCCTCCACTTT. Translated, it gives CASSPGTGKNSPLHF.